A selection of T cell receptor beta chains follows, all from one sample in a study of early T cells in non-severe SARS-CoV-2 infection. Each CDR3 protein is one row after TCRdb ran MiXCR on the 5' RACE reads. Among approximately 90,000 distinct CDR3 sequences listed, roughly 15% were seen once. The source material was whole blood, sampled at baseline. The receptor set was obtained from an adult who was a healthcare worker with PCR-confirmed SARS-CoV-2 infection or an uninfected control (not recorded which). Each CDR3 is given with its conserved first and last residue. The order of the fields is clone size, J gene, D gene, V gene, CDR3 DNA, CDR3 protein. The D gene is left open where the match is weak. Rows may omit the clone size; those that give it use once, few, many or a size class.

- TRBJ1-3 - TRBV28 TGTGCCAGCAGTTTCCTATCCAGTGGAGTTTCTGGAAACACCATATATTTT CASSFLSSGVSGNTIYF
few TRBJ2-2 - TRBV18 TGTGCCAGCTCACCGTCGACCGGGGAGCTGTTTTTT CASSPSTGELFF
- TRBJ2-5 TRBD2 TRBV28 TGTGCCAGCAGTGCTGGACTAGTGGGAGAGACCCAGTACTTC CASSAGLVGETQYF
- TRBJ1-4 - TRBV2 TGTGCCAGCAGCGAGGGAAAAAAACTGTTTTTT CASSEGKKLFF
- TRBJ2-3 TRBD1 TRBV7-8 TGTGCCAGCAGCTTGGACAGGGGGCCCACAGATACGCAGTATTTT CASSLDRGPTDTQYF
- TRBJ2-5 TRBD2 TRBV19 TGTGCCAGTAGTATTCTAGCGGGAGAGGAGACCCAGTACTTC CASSILAGEETQYF
many TRBJ2-5 TRBD2 TRBV28 TGTGCCAGCAGGGGAGGGCAAGAGACCCAGTACTTC CASRGGQETQYF
- TRBJ1-3 - TRBV28 TGTGCCAGCAGGGATCTAGGAAACACCATATATTTT CASRDLGNTIYF
medium-sized TRBJ2-1 TRBD2 TRBV7-9 TGTGCCAGCGGTGTATCGGGACTAGCGAACAATGAGCAGTTCTTC CASGVSGLANNEQFF
- TRBJ2-3 - TRBV2 TGTGCCAGCAGTTATAACTACTATACGCAGTATTTT CASSYNYYTQYF
few TRBJ2-3 - TRBV6-2/TRBV6-3 TGTGCCAGCAGTTACTCCAGGACCTCGGCCACAGATACGCAGTATTTT CASSYSRTSATDTQYF
few TRBJ2-1 TRBD2 TRBV12-3/TRBV12-4 TGTGCCAGCAATAGTCGGGGGGTCTACAATGAGCAGTTCTTC CASNSRGVYNEQFF
few TRBJ1-1 - TRBV20-1 TGCAGTGCCCAAGGGTACACTGAAGCTTTCTTT CSAQGYTEAFF
- TRBJ2-5 - TRBV7-2 TGTGCCAGCAGCTTAGCGGCGGCGAAAGAGACCCAGTACTTC CASSLAAAKETQYF
few TRBJ2-4 - TRBV20-1 TGCAGTGCTAGAGATGGACAGGCCAAAAACATTCAGTACTTC CSARDGQAKNIQYF
few TRBJ2-7 - TRBV3-1 TGTGCCAGCAGCCAAGTGACTAGCTACGAGCAGTACTTC CASSQVTSYEQYF
- TRBJ2-7 - TRBV7-6 TGTGCCAGCAGCTTAGCCCCACAGGGAGGGTACGAGCAGTACTTC CASSLAPQGGYEQYF
- TRBJ1-6 - TRBV10-3 TGTGCCATCAGTGTATTGCAAAATTCACCCCTCCACTTT CAISVLQNSPLHF
- TRBJ2-7 TRBD2 TRBV5-1 TGCGCCAGCAGCTTCGGAGCGGGAGTCGAGCAGTACTTC CASSFGAGVEQYF